Listed here are 8 T cell receptor beta chains from one sample, sequenced in a study of blood T cells in healthy people across ages. Through a sample-barcoded 5' primer and a J-beta primer mix, a second PCR was run for about 7 to 12 cycles. One entry per CDR3 protein, called by TCRdb with MiXCR from the 5' RACE reads. The sample includes over a million distinct CDR3 sequences, approximately 43% seen only once; the top ten take over 3.5%. The sample consisted of blood. Every receptor here comes from a woman aged 18-29 years in good health.

This clonotype was seen only a few times. CDR3 nucleotides: TGTGCCATCAGTGAGTCGACCTCCCGGGACCTTTACGAGCAGTACTTC. It yields the protein CAISESTSRDLYEQYF. This chain uses TRBV10-3 with TRBJ2-7; D may match TRBD1 or TRBD2 (5 bases each). CDR1 is ENHRY, CDR2 SYGVKD, per germline. V was trimmed by 0 bases and J by 4 bases, leaving 16 bases between them. This CDR3 has 16 amino acids.

V usage is TRBV3-1 and J usage is TRBJ1-5; the D is unclear. The CDR3 consists of 14 residues. Germline CDR1 and CDR2: LGHDT and YNNKEL (reference sequence). V was cut by 5 bases and J by 7 bases, with 15 bases left in between. The CDR3 reads CASSNRWGCQPQHF. The CDR3 DNA follows: TGTGCCAGCAGCAACCGTTGGGGTTGCCAGCCCCAGCATTTT.

This clonotype was recorded a few times. The chain combines TRBV12-3 or TRBV12-4 with TRBJ2-3; no reliable D call. The CDR3 is 14 amino acids. V lost 3 bases and J lost 1, with 8 bases in between. Here the CDR3 DNA reads TGTGCCAGCAGTTTTTGGCAGGGCACAGATACGCAGTATTTT. As protein: CASSFWQGTDTQYF.

This clonotype was seen repeatedly, ten times or more. V usage is TRBV6-1 and J usage is TRBJ2-7; D may be TRBD2 (6 bases). Trimming removed 9 bases from V and 6 bases from J, with 12 bases in between. The CDR3 is made up of 11 amino acids. The germline CDR1 and CDR2 sequences are MNHNS and SASEGT. In DNA form, the CDR3 reads TGTGCCAGTCGGGAGTTGGTCGAGCAGTACTTC. Its protein product is CASRELVEQYF.

V and J are TRBV4-2 and TRBJ1-1; D ambiguous. CDR1 and CDR2 from the germline V gene are LGHNA and YNFKEQ. The CDR3 contains 16 residues. V was pared by 2 bases and J by 6 bases, with 19 bases between. CDR3: CASSQYREFYVPEAFF. The CDR3 nucleotides read TGTGCCAGCAGCCAATATCGTGAATTTTACGTGCCTGAAGCTTTCTTT.

About this clonotype: One end of the junction varies from germline; a read error may be responsible. The chain joins TRBV5-1 to TRBJ2-2; TRBD2 agrees at 10 bases. The germline V gene has CDR1 SGHRS and CDR2 YFSETQ. This CDR3 contains 16 residues. The CDR3 loop is CASGWTAGGPTGELFF. The DNA for the CDR3 is TGCGCCAGCGGATGGACAGCGGGAGGGCCAACCGGAGAGCTGTTTTTT.

This clonotype showed up just a few times. The gene calls are TRBV9 and TRBJ2-1, with 14 bases aligning to TRBD2. The CDR3 spans 18 residues. Germline CDR1 reads SGDLS; CDR2 reads YYNGEE. The V gene end was trimmed by 0 bases and the J gene end by 1 base; junction bases not matched to a gene: 3. The CDR3 sequence: CASSVAGLAGGSYNEQFF. The CDR3, as DNA: TGTGCCAGCAGCGTAGCCGGACTAGCGGGAGGTTCCTACAATGAGCAGTTCTTC.

The chain employs TRBV10-3 and TRBJ2-4, with D possibly being TRBD1 (6 bases). The end of the DNA is better explained by TRBJ2-7, so the J call may be wrong. CDR1 is ENHRY and CDR2 is SYGVKD in the germline V gene. This CDR3 has 14 amino acids. CDR3 protein: CATSGGRGLDEQYF. DNA for the CDR3: TGTGCCACCAGCGGCGGCAGGGGTTTAGACGAGCAGTACTTC.